This record looks at one T cell receptor beta chain sequence and its context. Its cognate antigen is unknown. The CDR3 is 13 amino acids. Germline lookup yields CDR1 MNHNS and CDR2 SASEGT. V was shortened by 6 bases and J by 1 base, with 9 bases between the two germline ends. The data were taken from a study of cytomegalovirus exposure and HLA in healthy donors. Here immunoSEQ multiplex PCR was the method, and the copy in TCRdb shows in-frame clones only, minus some. The sample has roughly 260,000 clones, around 87% seen once; the top ten hold 0.35% to 0.45%. Study results and limitations: Among TCR beta chains, those listed as cytomegalovirus-associated numbered about 160.

Sequenced: PBMCs. This TCR was recovered from a woman between 18 and 30 years old in good health and CMV-seronegative. This chain links TRBV6-1 with TRBJ1-2; no definite D call. CDR3 DNA sequence: TGTGCCAGCAGATTGGCCGTTAACTATGGCTACACCTTC. Protein product: CASRLAVNYGYTF.